This TCR beta chain is from a study of T cells in Graves' hyperthyroidism and ophthalmopathy. Study-wide results and caveats: Expanded thyroid clonotypes (above 0.001) were mostly also found in blood. Ophthalmopathy, as predicted by the model, came a median around 6.7 months after the prediction.

The CDR3 length is 14 residues. Germline CDR1 and CDR2: ENHRY and SYGVKD. V shed 0 bases and J shed 3 bases, with 5 bases lying between them. Many counts were recorded for this clonotype. Its antigen is not identified. Amplified regions were TCR beta CDR3 sequences from RNA transcripts. The primer set for the first-round RT-PCR of the TCR CDR3 was HTBI. Each CDR3 protein gets one entry after TCRdb re-called the multiplex PCR reads with MiXCR. The data show about 610,000 distinct CDR3 sequences, under 60% seen once. For the diagnoses, clinical symptoms, serum thyroxine and TRAb, thyroid ultrasound and orbital computed tomography were used.

The sequence came from a woman between 18 and 29 years old with Graves' hyperthyroidism. J is TRBJ2-2 and V is TRBV10-3; no firm D call. The sample consisted of peripheral blood or thyroid tissue (not recorded which). CDR3 region: CAISESRDTGELFF. The CDR3 DNA reads TGTGCCATCAGTGAGTCTAGGGACACCGGGGAGCTGTTTTTT.